The 10 T cell receptor beta chains below come from one sample, sequenced in a study of blood T cell repertoires in COVID-19. The assay was immunoSEQ multiplex PCR, and TCRdb's table has in-frame clones only and misses some. The sample has around 170,000 clones, around 89% seen once. Sequencing was performed on peripheral blood. Receptors originate from a man aged 60 to 75 with acute or convalescent COVID-19.

The genes are TRBV6-6 and TRBJ1-4; D remains unclear. Germline V gene sequence: CDR1 MNHNY, CDR2 SVGAGI (reference sequence). CDR3 length: 12 amino acids. The V end was cut by 0 bases, the J end by 7 bases, with 3 bases between. This chain's CDR3 is CASSYSGEKLFF. The CDR3 coding sequence is TGTGCCAGCAGTTACTCCGGTGAAAAACTGTTTTTT.

The V and J genes are TRBV7-2 and TRBJ1-2; D possibly corresponds to TRBD1 (6 bases). The germline V gene encodes CDR1 SGHTA and CDR2 FQGNSA. Trimming shortened V by 1 base and J by 6 bases, and 12 bases separated the two germline ends. The CDR3 is made up of 14 amino acids. The CDR3: CASSLGIGGNGYTF. CDR3 DNA: TGTGCCAGCAGCTTAGGAATAGGGGGAAATGGCTACACCTTC.

The rearrangement links TRBV5-6 to TRBJ2-5, with D hard to call. Looked up from germline, CDR1 is SGHDT and CDR2 is YYEEEE. V gave up 1 base and J gave up 4 bases, with 11 bases separating them. CDR3 length: 14 amino acids. The CDR3 DNA is TGTGCCAGCAGCTTGTGGAACCGAGGAGAGACCCAGTACTTC. Translation gives CASSLWNRGETQYF.

The chain links TRBV20-1 to TRBJ2-2, with 8 bases lining up with TRBD2. This CDR3 has 14 amino acids. The germline V gene has CDR1 DFQATT and CDR2 SNEGSKA (reference sequence). Trimming removed 3 bases from V and 7 bases from J; junction bases left unmatched: 7. CDR3 DNA: TGCAGTGCTAGTCTCGGGGGGGGAAACGGGGAGCTGTTTTTT. Protein: CSASLGGGNGELFF.

There are a few counts of this clone. CDR3 in amino acids: CASRGFRGVNQPQHF. CDR3 coding DNA: TGTGCCAGTAGAGGGTTCAGGGGCGTTAATCAGCCCCAGCATTTT. V usage is TRBV19 and J usage is TRBJ1-5, with D perhaps matching TRBD1 (6 bases). CDR1 LNHDA and CDR2 SQIVND come from the germline V gene (reference sequence). V lost 6 bases and J 4 bases, leaving 16 bases between the germline ends. The CDR3 loop spans 15 amino acids. The full variable domain, its missing parts supplied by reference TRBV19 and TRBJ1-5, is DGGITQSPKYLFRKEGQNVTLSCEQNLNHDAMYWYRQDPGQGLRLIYYSQIVNDFQKGDIAEGYSVSREKKESFPLTVTSAQKNPTAFYLCASRGFRGVNQPQHFGDGTRLSIL.

The chain combines TRBV2 with TRBJ2-5; 14 bases match TRBD2. The CDR3 sequence is 17 residues long. V lost 8 bases and J lost 2; bases outside the gene matches: 10. CDR1 is SNHLY and CDR2 is FYNNEI in the germline V gene. The CDR3: CASSTTSGGDRQETQYF. CDR3 bases: TGTGCCAGCTCGACGACTAGCGGGGGGGATCGTCAAGAGACCCAGTACTTC.

The genes are TRBV2 and TRBJ2-7; no firm D call. The germline CDR1 and CDR2 sequences are SNHLY and FYNNEI. This CDR3 has 12 residues. The V end lost 8 bases, the J end lost 0 bases, and 8 bases lay between the germline ends. The CDR3 nucleotides read TGTGCCAGCCAGTCCCCCTCCTACGAGCAGTACGTC. This gives the protein CASQSPSYEQYV.

The chain employs TRBV9 and TRBJ2-2, with D possibly matching TRBD2 (6 bases). The CDR3 extends over 15 amino acids. Looked up from germline, CDR1 is SGDLS and CDR2 is YYNGEE. Trimming stripped 0 bases from V and 7 bases from J, with 13 bases between. The CDR3 DNA follows: TGTGCCAGCAGCGTAGGGGGGGACGTTCTCGGGGAGCTGTTTTTT. Amino acids: CASSVGGDVLGELFF.

The chain couples TRBV19 to TRBJ1-3; 7 nucleotides align to TRBD1. Looked up from germline, CDR1 is LNHDA and CDR2 is SQIVND (reference sequence). The CDR3 consists of 17 residues. Trimming took 3 bases from V and 7 from J; bases not matched to a gene: 15. CDR3: CASSIRRDRGSGNTIYF. The CDR3 DNA is TGTGCCAGTAGTATCCGCCGGGACAGAGGCTCCGGGAACACCATATATTTT.

The V call is TRBV6-5, the J call TRBJ2-7; D is perhaps TRBD1 (6 bases). Per germline, CDR1 MNHEY and CDR2 SVGAGI. V shed 8 bases and J shed 0 bases, with 11 bases lying between them. This CDR3 has 13 amino acids. The CDR3 here is CASRQETSYEQYF. DNA for the CDR3: TGTGCCAGCCGACAGGAGACCTCCTACGAGCAGTACTTC.